This T cell receptor (beta chain) was sequenced for a study of T cells in Graves' hyperthyroidism and ophthalmopathy. The CDR3 loop spans 16 amino acids. Trimming cost V 0 bases and J 0 bases, with 8 bases left between them. TCR beta CDR3 regions were amplified from RNA. A first-round RT-PCR of the TCR CDR3 used the HTBI primer set. TCRdb ran MiXCR on the multiplex PCR reads and lists one entry per CDR3 protein. Found here are 200,000 or so distinct CDR3 sequences, around 16% of them singletons; the top ten hold 53%. The chain links TRBV12-3 or TRBV12-4 to TRBJ2-2; D is undetermined. The sample consisted of blood. The origin of this receptor is a woman in her fifties or sixties with Graves' hyperthyroidism. For the CDR3, the DNA is TGTGCCAGCAGTTTAGCTCCAGCCGCGAACACCGGGGAGCTGTTTTTT. Its translation is CASSLAPAANTGELFF.